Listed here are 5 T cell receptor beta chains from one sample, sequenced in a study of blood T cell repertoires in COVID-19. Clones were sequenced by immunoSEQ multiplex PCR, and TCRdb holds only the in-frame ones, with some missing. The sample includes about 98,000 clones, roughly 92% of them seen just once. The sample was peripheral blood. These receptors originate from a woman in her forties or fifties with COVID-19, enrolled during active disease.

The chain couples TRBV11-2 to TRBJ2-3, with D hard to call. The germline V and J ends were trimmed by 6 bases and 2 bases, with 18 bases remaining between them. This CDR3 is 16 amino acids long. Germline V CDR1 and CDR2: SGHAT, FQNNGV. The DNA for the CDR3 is TGTGCCAGCAGTTCGAGTGCGGCGCTAAACACAGATACGCAGTATTTT. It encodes CASSSSAALNTDTQYF.

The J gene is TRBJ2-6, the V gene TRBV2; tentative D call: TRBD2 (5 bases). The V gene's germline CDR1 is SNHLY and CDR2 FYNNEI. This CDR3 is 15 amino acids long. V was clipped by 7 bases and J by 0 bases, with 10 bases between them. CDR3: CASTPSLSGANVLTF. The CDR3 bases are TGTGCCAGCACCCCTAGCCTCTCTGGGGCCAACGTCCTGACTTTC. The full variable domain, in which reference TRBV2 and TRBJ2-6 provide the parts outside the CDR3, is EPEVTQTPSHQVTQMGQEVILRCVPISNHLYFYWYRQILGQKVEFLVSFYNNEISEKSEIFDDQFSVERPDGSNFTLKIRSTKLEDSAMYFCASTPSLSGANVLTFGAGSRLTVL.

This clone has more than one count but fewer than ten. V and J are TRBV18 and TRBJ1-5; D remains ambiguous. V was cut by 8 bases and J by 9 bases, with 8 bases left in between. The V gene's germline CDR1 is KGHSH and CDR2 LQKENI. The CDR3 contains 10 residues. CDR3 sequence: CASPPGPQHF. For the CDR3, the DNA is TGTGCCAGCCCCCCCGGGCCCCAGCATTTT.

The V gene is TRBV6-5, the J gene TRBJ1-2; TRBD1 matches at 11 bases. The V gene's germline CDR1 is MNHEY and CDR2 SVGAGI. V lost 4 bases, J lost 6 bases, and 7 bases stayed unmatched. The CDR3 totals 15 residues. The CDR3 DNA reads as TGTGCCAGCAGTTCTTCCGGGACAGGGGGGGATGGCTACACCTTC. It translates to CASSSSGTGGDGYTF.

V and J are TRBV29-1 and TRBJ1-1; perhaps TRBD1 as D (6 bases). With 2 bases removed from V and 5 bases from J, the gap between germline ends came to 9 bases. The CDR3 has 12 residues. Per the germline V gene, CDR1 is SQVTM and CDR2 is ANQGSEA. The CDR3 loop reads CSVERGGTEAFF. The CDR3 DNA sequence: TGCAGCGTTGAAAGGGGGGGGACTGAAGCTTTCTTT.